A selection of T cell receptor beta chains follows, all from one sample in a study of T cell responses to AZD1222 COVID-19 vaccine. TCRdb keeps only in-frame clones here, not all; method: immunoSEQ multiplex PCR. The table lists about 200,000 clones, approximately 93% of them singletons. Source: peripheral blood, taken 28 days after the second AZD1222 dose. The receptor source for this set is an adult who received the AZD1222 COVID-19 vaccine. CDR3s include the opening cysteine and the closing phenylalanine or tryptophan. A D gene is named only where the DNA matches it firmly. Clone size is not always given. Where it is, it says once, few, many or a class for expanded clones.

>TRBV12-3/TRBV12-4|TRBD1|TRBJ1-2|12|NA
TGTGCCAGCAGCCTTGGACAGGGTGGCTACACCTTC
CASSLGQGGYTF
>TRBV12-3/TRBV12-4|NA|TRBJ2-2|13|NA
TGTGCCAGCAGTTTAACAGACACCGGGGAGCTGTTTTTT
CASSLTDTGELFF
>TRBV3-1/TRBV3-2|NA|TRBJ1-2|15|NA
TGTGCCAGCAGCCAAGAAGGGGAGATGGTAACTGGCTACACCTTC
CASSQEGEMVTGYTF
>TRBV6-5|NA|TRBJ1-1|14|NA
TGTGCCAGCAGTTCCACCAAAACCACAGGGAGTGCTTTCTTT
CASSSTKTTGSAFF
>TRBV9|NA|TRBJ1-2|12|NA
TGTGCCAGCAGCAAGGGTAACTATGGCTACACCTTC
CASSKGNYGYTF
>TRBV7-8|TRBD1|TRBJ1-1|16|NA
TGTGCCAGCAGCCCAACAGGGGATCCGACGAACACTGAAGCTTTCTTT
CASSPTGDPTNTEAFF
>TRBV14|NA|TRBJ1-1|15|NA
TGTGCCAGCAGCCAAGGCTTAGGCAGCGGCACTGAAGCTTTCTTT
CASSQGLGSGTEAFF
>TRBV19|TRBD2|TRBJ2-7|13|NA
TGTGCCAGTAGTATCTGGGAGGGCTACGAGCAGTACTTC
CASSIWEGYEQYF
>TRBV5-1|NA|TRBJ2-3|15|NA
TGCGCCAGCAGCTTAGTACAGCCGGTCACAGATACGCAGTATTTT
CASSLVQPVTDTQYF
>TRBV27|NA|TRBJ2-3|14|NA
TGTGCCAGCAGTTTAATGGGGAGCACAGATACGCAGTATTTT
CASSLMGSTDTQYF
>TRBV11-2|NA|TRBJ2-3|14|NA
TGTGCCAGCAGCTTAGATAATCCCGGAGGTACGCAGTATTTT
CASSLDNPGGTQYF
>TRBV4-3|NA|TRBJ2-7|13|NA
TGCGCCAGCAGCCAAGCTGTACATCACGAGCAGTACTTC
CASSQAVHHEQYF
>TRBV20-1|TRBD1|TRBJ1-1|10|NA
TGCAGTGCTCTCAGGGGGCTAGCTTTCTTT
CSALRGLAFF
>TRBV5-4|TRBD2|TRBJ2-2|16|NA
TGTGCCAGCAGCTTGGGACTAGCGGGGCACACCGGGGAGCTGTTTTTT
CASSLGLAGHTGELFF
>TRBV12-3/TRBV12-4|NA|TRBJ2-5|13|once
TGTGCCAGCAGTTTTACGGGTCCCGAGACCCAGTACTTC
CASSFTGPETQYF
>TRBV5-1|TRBD1|TRBJ1-1|15|NA
TGCGCCAGCAGCTTGGAGGGCAGGGGGCGGACTGAAGCTTTCTTT
CASSLEGRGRTEAFF
>TRBV19|TRBD1|TRBJ1-2|15|NA
TGTGCCAGCTCTAAGGGACAGGGGCTTAACTATGGCTACACCTTC
CASSKGQGLNYGYTF
>TRBV12-3/TRBV12-4|NA|TRBJ2-2|13|NA
TGTGCCAGCACAAATAAGCTTACCGGGGAGCTGTTTTTT
CASTNKLTGELFF
>TRBV13|NA|TRBJ1-5|12|NA
TGTGCCAGCAGCCGACGGTTTCAGCCCCAGCATTTT
CASSRRFQPQHF
>TRBV30|NA|TRBJ2-3|15|NA
TGTGCCTGGGGACCCTCGGCGGGATTGGCAGATACGCAGTATTTT
CAWGPSAGLADTQYF
>TRBV9|NA|TRBJ1-1|15|NA
TGTGCCAGCAGCCTCAGGGATAGGGGAGACACTGAAGCTTTCTTT
CASSLRDRGDTEAFF
>TRBV18|TRBD1|TRBJ1-4|15|once
TGTGCCAGCTCACCACAGGGGGCGGACCGGGAAAAACTGTTTTTT
CASSPQGADREKLFF